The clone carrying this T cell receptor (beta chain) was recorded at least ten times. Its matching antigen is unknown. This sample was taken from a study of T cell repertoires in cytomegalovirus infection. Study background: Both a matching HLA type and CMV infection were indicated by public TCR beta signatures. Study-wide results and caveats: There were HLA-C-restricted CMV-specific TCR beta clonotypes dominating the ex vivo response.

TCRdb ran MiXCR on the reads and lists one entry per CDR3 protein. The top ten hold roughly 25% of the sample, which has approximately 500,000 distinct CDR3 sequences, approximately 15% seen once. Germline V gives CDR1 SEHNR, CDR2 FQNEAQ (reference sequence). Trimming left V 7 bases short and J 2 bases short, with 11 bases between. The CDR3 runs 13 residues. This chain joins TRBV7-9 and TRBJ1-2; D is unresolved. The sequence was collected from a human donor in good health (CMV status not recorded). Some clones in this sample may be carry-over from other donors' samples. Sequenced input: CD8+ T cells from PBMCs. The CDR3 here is CASMPGRNYGYTF. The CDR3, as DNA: TGTGCCAGCATGCCCGGACGGAACTATGGCTACACCTTC.